The 22 T cell receptor beta chains presented below share a single source sample, sequenced in a study of blood T cells in healthy people across ages. A second PCR of 7 to 11 cycles used a sample-barcoded 5' primer and a J-beta primer mix. TCRdb re-analysed the 5' RACE reads in MiXCR, keeping a single row per CDR3 protein. The repertoire holds 1,300,000 or so distinct CDR3 sequences, with approximately 63% as singletons. The source material was blood. All receptors derive from a man between 18 and 35 years old in good health.

The chain links TRBV11-2 to TRBJ2-2, with D perhaps given as TRBD1 or TRBD2 (5 bases each). The germline CDR1 and CDR2 sequences are SGHAT and FQNNGV. Trimming removed 8 bases from V and 0 bases from J, with 10 bases in between. The CDR3 sequence is 14 residues long. In DNA, the CDR3 is TGTGCCAGCCTCGGGACGGCGAACACCGGGGAGCTGTTTTTT. It codes for CASLGTANTGELFF.

This clonotype was counted a few times. This sequence joins TRBV20-1 and TRBJ2-7, with D maybe TRBD2 (5 bases). Germline V gene sequence: CDR1 DFQATT, CDR2 SNEGSKA (reference sequence). This CDR3 has 16 amino acids. V shed 0 bases and J shed 0 bases, with 15 bases lying between them. The CDR3 spells CSARDPLVGSSYEQYF. The CDR3 nucleotides are TGCAGTGCTAGAGATCCTCTCGTAGGGAGCTCCTACGAGCAGTACTTC.

The V gene is TRBV7-9, the J gene TRBJ2-2; 7 bases line up with TRBD2. The CDR3 totals 16 residues. V lost 2 bases and J lost 3; bases outside the gene matches: 6. Germline loops: CDR1 SEHNR, CDR2 FQNEAQ (reference sequence). The DNA for the CDR3 is TGTGCCAGCAGCTTACTGCGGGAGAGGTACACCGGGGAGCTGTTTTTT. Residues: CASSLLRERYTGELFF.

The rearrangement uses TRBV28 and TRBJ2-7; D is possibly TRBD1 (6 bases). This CDR3 contains 12 residues. Trimming shortened V by 7 bases and J by 3 bases, and 10 bases separated the two germline ends. CDR1 is MDHEN and CDR2 is SYDVKM in the germline V gene. Here the CDR3 reads CASTEDSYEQYF. CDR3 coding DNA: TGTGCCAGCACGGAGGACAGCTACGAGCAGTACTTC.

This sequence joins TRBV20-1 and TRBJ1-5; D uncertain. This CDR3 region has 14 residues. V was clipped by 3 bases and J by 0 bases, with 9 bases between them. Per the germline V gene, CDR1 is DFQATT and CDR2 is SNEGSKA (reference sequence). This chain's CDR3 is CSASRGGSNQPQHF. The CDR3 DNA reads TGCAGTGCTAGTCGGGGTGGTAGCAATCAGCCCCAGCATTTT.

The chain couples TRBV6-1 to TRBJ2-3; 10 nucleotides agree with TRBD2. Unmatched junction bases numbered 9, after V lost 6 bases and J lost 0 bases. Germline CDR1 is MNHNS and CDR2 is SASEGT. CDR3 size: 17 residues. CDR3 amino acids: CASSKKAGGTSTDTQYF. CDR3 DNA: TGTGCCAGCAGCAAAAAAGCGGGGGGGACTAGCACAGATACGCAGTATTTT.

This clonotype has more than one count but fewer than ten. V gene TRBV25-1 combines with J gene TRBJ2-1, with 10 nucleotides matching TRBD2. Trimming at V came to 1 base and at J to 1 base, leaving 7 bases not matched to a gene. CDR3 length: 18 residues. CDR1 MGHDK and CDR2 SYGVNS come from the germline V gene. This chain's CDR3 is CASSELASGSASYNEQFF. CDR3 coding DNA: TGTGCCAGCAGTGAATTAGCTAGCGGGAGCGCATCCTACAATGAGCAGTTCTTC.

This chain joins TRBV20-1 and TRBJ2-5, with D perhaps matching TRBD1 or TRBD2 (5 bases each). The J call is doubtful: the DNA matches TRBJ2-7 better. Germline V gene data show CDR1 as DFQATT and CDR2 as SNEGSKA (reference sequence). The CDR3 is made up of 11 amino acids. The CDR3 DNA reads as TGCAGTGCTGGGGACGGCACCGAGCAGTACTTC. As protein: CSAGDGTEQYF.

This sequence joins TRBV4-1 and TRBJ2-5; possible D gene TRBD1, 5 bases. The germline V and J ends were trimmed by 0 bases and 9 bases, with 17 bases remaining between them. Germline loops: CDR1 MGHRA, CDR2 YSYEKL. This CDR3 spans 15 amino acids. In DNA form, the CDR3 reads TGCGCCAGCAGCCAAGACCAGGGTAGCAATCAGCCCCAGTACTTC. It specifies CASSQDQGSNQPQYF.

The rearrangement uses TRBV29-1 and TRBJ1-1; weak D call: TRBD1 (6 bases). V was trimmed by 4 bases and J by 5 bases, leaving 14 bases between them. Germline V gives CDR1 SQVTM, CDR2 ANQGSEA. The CDR3 is 13 residues long. The CDR3 coding sequence is TGCAGCGTTGCCACACAGGGAGATACTGAAGCTTTCTTT. This codes for CSVATQGDTEAFF.

The rearrangement uses TRBV4-2 and TRBJ2-1; 10 nucleotides line up with TRBD1. J was trimmed by 8 bases and V by 2 bases; bases with no gene match: 3. CDR1 and CDR2 (germline): LGHNA, YNFKEQ. The CDR3 is 14 amino acids. The CDR3 reads CASSQKTGGYEQFF. The CDR3 DNA is TGTGCCAGCAGCCAAAAGACAGGGGGCTATGAGCAGTTCTTC.

This sequence joins TRBV29-1 and TRBJ2-7; 7 nucleotides match TRBD1. This CDR3 comprises 13 residues. V dropped 4 bases and J dropped 2; count of bases not matched to a gene: 5. The V gene's germline CDR1 is SQVTM and CDR2 ANQGSEA. The CDR3 bases are TGCAGCGTTGGACAGGGTAACACCTACGAGCAGTACTTC. Protein sequence: CSVGQGNTYEQYF.

V usage is TRBV6-2 or TRBV6-3 and J usage is TRBJ2-5; a weak D match, TRBD1 (6 bases). The J call is doubtful: the DNA matches TRBJ2-7 better. The CDR3 sequence is 23 residues long. The V gene's germline CDR1 is MNHEY and CDR2 SVGEGT. This chain's CDR3 is CASSKYTPNRDLSRLIRVYEQYF. In DNA form, the CDR3 reads TGTGCCAGCAGCAAATATACCCCGAACAGGGATCTCAGCCGTCTAATCCGTGTGTACGAGCAGTACTTC.

V gene TRBV7-9 combines with J gene TRBJ2-7, with D perhaps matching TRBD2 (6 bases). CDR3 length equals 16 residues. Per germline, CDR1 SEHNR and CDR2 FQNEAQ (reference sequence). The V end lost 5 bases, the J end lost 2 bases, and 19 bases lay between the germline ends. CDR3 DNA sequence: TGTGCCAGCAGCCCCCCCACCGGGACTCGCACCTACGAGCAGTACTTC. Protein product: CASSPPTGTRTYEQYF.

The V and J genes are TRBV7-4 and TRBJ2-7, with 8 bases matching TRBD1. The CDR3 totals 16 residues. CDR1 is SGHVT, CDR2 SQSDAQ, per germline. V shed 1 base, J shed 1 base, and the junction held 6 bases outside the gene matches. For the CDR3, the DNA is TGTGCCAGCAGCTTAGAAGACAGGGGTTGTTCCTACGAGCAGTACTTC. Translating it yields CASSLEDRGCSYEQYF.

The chain combines TRBV4-3 with TRBJ2-2; D is uncertain. CDR1 and CDR2 (germline): LGHNA, YSLEER. V was pared by 2 bases and J by 3 bases, with 22 bases between. The CDR3 has 19 residues. CDR3 coding DNA: TGCGCCAGCAGCCAACAACCGAATTCCCTGGGATTCGACACCGGGGAGCTGTTTTTT. It specifies CASSQQPNSLGFDTGELFF.

Comments on this clonotype: This clone may be a read error of a much larger clone one base away. The chain has TRBV20-1 and TRBJ2-7, with 7 bases identical to TRBD1. V lost 5 bases and J lost 2; bases outside the gene matches: 9. CDR3 length: 14 amino acids. In germline, CDR1 is DFQATT, CDR2 SNEGSKA (reference sequence). The CDR3 bases are TGCAGTGCTGGTAGGGACAGCTTAACCTACGAGCAGTACTTC. It specifies CSAGRDSLTYEQYF.

This sequence joins TRBV5-1 and TRBJ1-1; TRBD1 might be the D (6 bases). Germline CDR1 SGHRS, CDR2 YFSETQ. The CDR3 is 11 amino acids. The V end was cut by 5 bases, the J end by 9 bases, with 11 bases between. As DNA, the CDR3 is TGCGCCAGCAGACGGGGGCGGCAAGCTTTCTTT. Translation gives CASRRGRQAFF.

This clonotype was observed a few times. The chain links TRBV7-9 to TRBJ1-1; D is ambiguous. Germline V gene data show CDR1 as SEHNR and CDR2 as FQNEAQ (reference sequence). Trimming took off 2 bases at V and 5 bases at J, with 9 bases between the two ends. The CDR3 totals 13 residues. This chain's CDR3 is CASSLNSGTEAFF. In DNA form, the CDR3 reads TGTGCCAGCAGCTTAAACTCGGGGACTGAAGCTTTCTTT.

The J gene is TRBJ2-1, the V gene TRBV24-1, with TRBD2 identical over 9 bases. CDR1 is KGHDR and CDR2 is SFDVKD in the germline V gene. The V segment lost 6 bases and the J segment 9 bases; nucleotides outside the gene matches: 11. There are 15 residues in the CDR3. In nucleotides, the CDR3 is TGTGCCACCAGTAGGGATAGCGGGAGCTCTGGTGAGCAGTTCTTC. Translation: CATSRDSGSSGEQFF.

The chain carries TRBV7-9 and TRBJ2-7; D unclear. Trimming removed 1 base from V and 5 bases from J, with 6 bases in between. The germline gives CDR1 SEHNR, CDR2 FQNEAQ (reference sequence). The CDR3 covers 12 residues. The CDR3 loop reads CASSLVPHEQYF. Here the CDR3 DNA reads TGTGCCAGCAGCTTAGTTCCCCACGAGCAGTACTTC.

The chain carries TRBV15 and TRBJ2-4; a possible D gene is TRBD2 (5 bases). The germline CDR1 and CDR2 sequences are LNHNV and YYDKDF (reference sequence). The CDR3 runs to 16 residues. V was shortened by 1 base and J by 4 bases, with 14 bases between the two germline ends. The CDR3 loop is CATSRAVRTPKNIQYF. The CDR3 region has the DNA TGTGCCACCAGCAGAGCTGTGAGGACTCCAAAAAACATTCAGTACTTC.